These 25 T cell receptor beta chains originate from one sample sequenced in a study of blood T cell repertoires in COVID-19. Repertoires were generated with immunoSEQ multiplex PCR, while TCRdb's copy carries only in-frame clones and drops some. This sample yields about 220,000 clones, of which almost 90% are seen a single time; roughly 15% belongs to the top ten. The sample taken for sequencing was PBMCs or T cells enriched from blood (not recorded which). Receptors originate from a woman aged 45 to 65 with acute COVID-19.

J is TRBJ2-7 and V is TRBV28; D may be TRBD1 (6 bases). Germline CDR1 reads MDHEN; CDR2 reads SYDVKM. The ends were cut back, 4 bases at V and 3 bases at J, with 16 bases in the middle. CDR3 size: 15 residues. The CDR3 nucleotides are TGTGCCAGCAGTTCCCGAGCCGACAGGTACTACGAGCAGTACTTC. Amino acid sequence: CASSSRADRYYEQYF.

The chain links TRBV25-1 to TRBJ2-2; 10 bases match TRBD1. CDR1 is MGHDK and CDR2 is SYGVNS in the germline V gene. The CDR3 consists of 13 residues. V lost 8 bases and J lost 3; bases outside the gene matches: 0. The CDR3 loop reads CASGTGDTGELFF. The CDR3 DNA follows: TGTGCCAGCGGGACAGGGGACACCGGGGAGCTGTTTTTT.

The chain employs TRBV6-5 and TRBJ2-5; weak D call: TRBD1 (5 bases). CDR1 is MNHEY and CDR2 is SVGAGI in the germline V gene. The CDR3 loop spans 16 amino acids. Trimming pared 0 bases from V and 5 bases from J, leaving 16 bases between. Here the CDR3 DNA reads TGTGCCAGCAGTTACTCGAGGAAGGGGCGGCGGGAGACCCAGTACTTC. Its protein product is CASSYSRKGRRETQYF.

In nucleotides, the CDR3 is TGCGCCAGCAGCTTGGTGGGGGCCGGGACACCAAGCTACGAGCAGTACTTC. Translation gives CASSLVGAGTPSYEQYF. V usage is TRBV5-1 and J usage is TRBJ2-7, with TRBD1 as a possible D gene (6 bases). CDR1 is SGHRS, CDR2 YFSETQ, per germline. V was clipped by 0 bases and J by 3 bases, with 19 bases between them. The CDR3 loop spans 17 amino acids.

The chain has TRBV9 and TRBJ2-1, with TRBD2 matching over 8 bases. The germline V gene has CDR1 SGDLS and CDR2 YYNGEE. CDR3 size: 15 residues. The V segment lost 0 bases and the J segment 4 bases; nucleotides outside the gene matches: 3. This CDR3 is CASSVGSGGYNEQFF. CDR3 sequence (DNA): TGTGCCAGCAGCGTAGGTTCGGGAGGGTACAATGAGCAGTTCTTC. Full variable domain (remainder filled in from reference TRBV9 and TRBJ2-1): DSGVTQTPKHLITATGQRVTLRCSPRSGDLSVYWYQQSLDQGLQFLIQYYNGEERAKGNILERFSAQQFPDLHSELNLSSLELGDSALYFCASSVGSGGYNEQFFGPGTRLTVL.

V gene TRBV18 combines with J gene TRBJ2-3; 7 bases are a match to TRBD2. This CDR3 has 18 amino acids. V gave up 2 bases and J gave up 1 base; unmatched junction bases: 12. Per the germline V gene, CDR1 is KGHSH and CDR2 is LQKENI. The CDR3 nucleotides read TGTGCCAGCTCACCAAGTGTTATGGCTAGCGGAGGCACAGATACGCAGTATTTT. Translated, it gives CASSPSVMASGGTDTQYF.

This clone was observed a single time. The V call is TRBV10-3, the J call TRBJ2-1; D remains unclear. Trimming removed 2 bases at V and 0 bases at J, with 8 bases between. This CDR3 spans 15 amino acids. Germline assignment: CDR1 ENHRY and CDR2 SYGVKD. CDR3 sequence (DNA): TGTGCCATCAGTGAGGGCCTCAGCTCCTACAATGAGCAGTTCTTC. This encodes CAISEGLSSYNEQFF.

This clone was observed a single time. The rearrangement links TRBV2 to TRBJ2-6, with D unclear. Looked up from germline, CDR1 is SNHLY and CDR2 is FYNNEI. This CDR3 contains 15 residues. V was cut by 3 bases and J by 4 bases, with 10 bases left in between. Here the CDR3 reads CASSERGRGANVLTF. In DNA, the CDR3 is TGTGCCAGCAGTGAGCGAGGTAGAGGGGCCAACGTCCTGACTTTC.

The V gene is TRBV9, the J gene TRBJ1-2, with D possibly being TRBD1 (6 bases). There are 14 residues in the CDR3. Trimming took off 5 bases at V and 4 bases at J, with 15 bases between the two ends. The V gene's germline CDR1 is SGDLS and CDR2 YYNGEE. The DNA for the CDR3 is TGTGCCAGCAGTGGGGGGGCGCGGATCTATGGCTACACCTTC. This codes for CASSGGARIYGYTF.

The rearrangement joins TRBV19 to TRBJ2-7, with D perhaps TRBD1 (6 bases). This CDR3 region has 12 residues. Per the germline V gene, CDR1 is LNHDA and CDR2 is SQIVND (reference sequence). V lost 5 bases and J 7 bases, leaving 12 bases between the germline ends. In DNA, the CDR3 is TGTGCCAGTAGTGTACAGGGTGCGGAGCAGTACTTC. As protein: CASSVQGAEQYF.

The V call is TRBV5-4, the J call TRBJ2-7; a possible D gene is TRBD1 (5 bases). V dropped 0 bases and J dropped 3 bases, with 10 bases sitting between them. The CDR3 runs to 14 residues. Germline V CDR1 and CDR2: SGHNT, YYREEE (reference sequence). In DNA, the CDR3 is TGTGCCAGCAGCTTGGGAGGACACAACTACGAGCAGTACTTC. This gives the protein CASSLGGHNYEQYF.

The rearrangement uses TRBV9 and TRBJ2-3; the match to TRBD2 covers 8 bases. CDR1 is SGDLS, CDR2 YYNGEE, per germline. The CDR3 is 15 amino acids. V shed 2 bases and J 4 bases; nucleotides not matched to a gene: 6. The DNA for the CDR3 is TGTGCCAGCAGCGTTAATCCGGGAGGGGCAGATACGCAGTATTTT. Residues: CASSVNPGGADTQYF.

The gene calls are TRBV11-3 and TRBJ2-2, with D possibly TRBD1 on 6 matching bases. The V and J ends lost 5 bases and 0 bases respectively, with 7 bases between them. This CDR3 region has 14 residues. Germline CDR1 and CDR2: SGHNT and YENEEA. In DNA form, the CDR3 reads TGTGCCAGCAGCGGGACATCGAACACCGGGGAGCTGTTTTTT. Translation gives CASSGTSNTGELFF.

V usage is TRBV29-1 and J usage is TRBJ2-3, with 13 bases identical to TRBD2. CDR3 length equals 16 residues. The junction had 8 bases not matched to a gene; V was cut back by 6 bases and J by 2 bases. Germline CDR1 reads SQVTM; CDR2 reads ANQGSEA. The CDR3: CSVEKLAGGFTDTQYF. The CDR3 nucleotides read TGCAGCGTCGAAAAACTAGCGGGAGGGTTCACAGATACGCAGTATTTT.

The gene calls are TRBV19 and TRBJ2-7; 12 bases agree with TRBD1. This CDR3 spans 14 amino acids. V lost 5 bases to trimming and J lost 5 bases; unmatched junction nucleotides: 4. Germline lookup yields CDR1 LNHDA and CDR2 SQIVND (reference sequence). The CDR3 protein is CASSGTGGWDEQYF. CDR3 sequence (DNA): TGTGCCAGTAGTGGGACAGGGGGCTGGGACGAGCAGTACTTC.

The V and J genes are TRBV10-3 and TRBJ1-2; D is perhaps TRBD1 (6 bases). CDR1 ENHRY and CDR2 SYGVKD come from the germline V gene. Trimming removed 4 bases from V and 7 bases from J, with 19 bases in between. The CDR3 has 15 residues. CDR3 DNA sequence: TGTGCCATCAGTGTTAGGGACACCAGCTATGGTGGCTACACCTTC. Translated, it gives CAISVRDTSYGGYTF.

The chain carries TRBV27 and TRBJ1-5; D is uncertain. V was clipped by 6 bases and J by 2 bases, with 5 bases between them. The CDR3 has 12 residues. Germline V CDR1 and CDR2: MNHEY, SMNVEV (reference sequence). The CDR3 reads CASRTGNQPQHF. The CDR3 DNA follows: TGTGCCAGCAGGACTGGCAATCAGCCCCAGCATTTT.

The rearrangement links TRBV3-1 (or the pseudogene TRBV3-2) to TRBJ2-5; 7 bases are a match to TRBD2. The J segment lost 2 bases and the V segment lost 1 base, leaving 7 bases of the junction unmatched. The CDR3 sequence is 16 residues long. The germline CDR1 and CDR2 sequences are LGHDT and YNNKEL (reference sequence). For the CDR3, the DNA is TGTGCCAGCAGCCAAGGTATCTGGGAGGGGCAAGAGACCCAGTACTTC. It is translated as CASSQGIWEGQETQYF.

The table lists this clone with a few counts. This chain joins TRBV19 and TRBJ1-6, with 9 bases matching TRBD1. V shed 5 bases and J 5 bases; nucleotides not matched to a gene: 4. CDR1 is LNHDA, CDR2 SQIVND, per germline (reference sequence). This CDR3 comprises 15 residues. The CDR3 DNA sequence: TGTGCCAGTAGTCGACAGGGGGTTGATAATTCACCCCTCCACTTT. Protein product: CASSRQGVDNSPLHF.

The chain employs TRBV11-3 and TRBJ2-1, with 12 bases that match TRBD2. Germline CDR1 reads SGHNT; CDR2 reads YENEEA. The CDR3 consists of 15 residues. The V segment lost 5 bases and the J segment 6 bases; nucleotides outside the gene matches: 5. The CDR3 is CASSTSGRPLNEQFF. Written as DNA, the CDR3 is TGTGCCAGCAGCACTAGCGGGAGGCCGCTCAATGAGCAGTTCTTC.

This chain links TRBV5-1 with TRBJ1-1, with 8 bases lining up with TRBD1. Germline V gene sequence: CDR1 SGHRS, CDR2 YFSETQ. Trimming cost V 3 bases and J 1 base; bases outside gene matches: 5. CDR3 length equals 15 residues. The CDR3 coding sequence is TGCGCCAGCAGCTGGACTGACAGGGGGAACACTGAAGCTTTCTTT. Translated: CASSWTDRGNTEAFF.

This chain connects TRBV29-1 to TRBJ2-1; weak D call: TRBD2 (6 bases). This CDR3 is built from 17 residues. V was trimmed by 2 bases and J by 0 bases, leaving 17 bases between them. Germline V gene sequence: CDR1 SQVTM, CDR2 ANQGSEA. The CDR3 region has the DNA TGCAGCGTTGAAAGGGCGGGGCGGGGAAGCTCCTACAATGAGCAGTTCTTC. Encoded protein: CSVERAGRGSSYNEQFF.

The chain is built from TRBV12-5 and TRBJ1-1, with TRBD1 matching 9 bases. CDR1 and CDR2 (germline): LGHNT, FRNRAP. The CDR3 length is 15 residues. V shed 5 bases and J 4 bases; nucleotides not matched to a gene: 8. CDR3 sequence (DNA): TGTGCTAGTGGTGATAACAGGGGGCGGTCCACTGAAGCTTTCTTT. It is translated as CASGDNRGRSTEAFF.

The V and J genes are TRBV6-5 and TRBJ1-2; 11 bases fit TRBD1. The length of the CDR3 is 15 residues. V shed 5 bases and J 2 bases; nucleotides not matched to a gene: 4. Per germline, CDR1 MNHEY and CDR2 SVGAGI. CDR3 amino acids: CASSPRTGGNYGYTF. CDR3 DNA sequence: TGTGCCAGCAGTCCTAGGACAGGGGGCAACTATGGCTACACCTTC.

The CDR3 sequence: CASSLRQPYSGNTIYF. The CDR3 nucleotides are TGTGCCAGCAGCCTAAGACAGCCATACTCTGGAAACACCATATATTTT. The rearrangement links TRBV14 to TRBJ1-3; TRBD1 might be the D (5 bases). Trimming removed 4 bases from V and 0 bases from J, with 13 bases in between. Germline V gene sequence: CDR1 SGHDN, CDR2 FVKESK. This CDR3 is built from 16 residues.